These 11 T cell receptor beta chains share one sample of origin, sequenced in a study of early T cells in non-severe SARS-CoV-2 infection. TCRdb recomputed calls from the 5' RACE reads with MiXCR, one row per CDR3 protein. The table has more than 60,000 distinct CDR3 sequences, approximately 12% seen once. The sample in question was whole blood, obtained at baseline. The receptor source for this set is an adult who was a healthcare worker with PCR-confirmed SARS-CoV-2 infection or an uninfected control (not recorded which). The donor label of this sample is uncertain.

The CDR3 DNA follows: TGTGCCAGCAGCCAAGATATCCTCCCTCTGCGGGGAAACACAGATACGCAGTATTTT. This encodes CASSQDILPLRGNTDTQYF. The J gene is TRBJ2-3, the V gene TRBV14, with D maybe TRBD2 (6 bases). Trimming left V 0 bases short and J 2 bases short, with 21 bases between. The CDR3 is 19 amino acids. Germline values: CDR1 SGHDN, CDR2 FVKESK. Together with reference TRBV14 and TRBJ2-3, the CDR3 gives the full variable domain: EAGVTQFPSHSVIEKGQTVTLRCDPISGHDNLYWYRRVMGKEIKFLLHFVKESKQDESGMPNNRFLAERTGGTYSTLKVQPAELEDSGVYFCASSQDILPLRGNTDTQYFGPGTRLTVL.

This clonotype occurred a few times. This rearrangement joins TRBV7-6 to TRBJ2-3; D may be TRBD1 (6 bases). Germline loops: CDR1 SGHVS, CDR2 FNYEAQ. V was trimmed by 5 bases and J by 2 bases, leaving 14 bases between them. The CDR3 has 15 residues. The CDR3 coding sequence is TGTGCCAGCAGCGAACGAGGGGACATCACAGATACGCAGTATTTT. Translated: CASSERGDITDTQYF.

Only a few counts were recorded for this clonotype. V is TRBV12-3 or TRBV12-4 and J is TRBJ1-2; tentative D call: TRBD1 (5 bases). The CDR3 runs 12 residues. The V end was cut by 8 bases, the J end by 2 bases, with 9 bases between. CDR3 region: CASSRQNYGYTF. In DNA form, the CDR3 reads TGTGCCAGCTCTCGACAGAACTATGGCTACACCTTC.

This clonotype showed up just a few times. This chain joins TRBV4-1 and TRBJ1-4; D is unclear. The CDR3 has 12 amino acids. Between the trimmed V and J ends, which lost 0 bases and 7 bases, there was a span of 3 bases. Germline values: CDR1 MGHRA, CDR2 YSYEKL. CDR3 bases: TGCGCCAGCAGCCAAGACCGTGAAAAACTGTTTTTT. Protein: CASSQDREKLFF.

The chain has TRBV5-1 and TRBJ1-6; 9 bases agree with TRBD1. V trimming: 0 bases; J trimming: 10 bases; junction bases outside the gene matches: 2. In germline, CDR1 is SGHRS, CDR2 YFSETQ. The CDR3 extends over 14 amino acids. CDR3: CASSLGQGVSPLHF. CDR3 coding DNA: TGCGCCAGCAGCTTGGGACAGGGGGTGTCACCCCTCCACTTT.

This clonotype showed up many times. This rearrangement joins TRBV12-3 or TRBV12-4 to TRBJ1-2; D uncertain. V was trimmed by 1 base and J by 7 bases, leaving 1 base between them. This CDR3 comprises 10 residues. CDR3 nucleotides: TGTGCCAGCAGTTTAGGTGGCTACACCTTC. Protein product: CASSLGGYTF.

There are many counts of this clonotype. The genes are TRBV5-1 and TRBJ2-7; possibly TRBD1 for D (6 bases). CDR1 and CDR2 (germline): SGHRS, YFSETQ. The CDR3 is 16 amino acids. The CDR3 bases are TGCGCCAGCAGCTTGATGGGGCTTGACAGGTCCCCGCTTCTGCACGTC. This encodes CASSLMGLDRSPLLHV.

The rearrangement uses TRBV12-3 or TRBV12-4 and TRBJ1-1, with 7 bases identical to TRBD1. The CDR3 has 15 amino acids. Losses at the gene ends were 6 bases for V and 5 bases for J; bases not matched to a gene: 12. The CDR3 coding sequence is TGTGCCAGCAGGATTACATCCGACAGGGATACTGAAGCTTTCTTT. Translating gives CASRITSDRDTEAFF.

This clonotype has at least ten counts. V usage is TRBV19 and J usage is TRBJ1-6; D is uncertain. The V and J ends lost 9 bases and 0 bases respectively, with 9 bases between them. The CDR3 has 14 amino acids. Germline-derived CDR1 and CDR2 are LNHDA and SQIVND (reference sequence). DNA of the CDR3: TGTGCCAGCGGCTTTAGCTCCTATAATTCACCCCTCCACTTT. It encodes CASGFSSYNSPLHF.

The CDR3 bases are TGTGCCAGCAGCAAAACCCTTAATGGGACCGGGACAGAGACTAACTATGGCTACACCTTC. This encodes CASSKTLNGTGTETNYGYTF. The chain has TRBV21-1 and TRBJ1-2; no DNA check was done on the table's D call, TRBD1. TRBV21-1 is an annotated pseudogene. There are 20 residues in the CDR3.

There are a few counts of this clonotype. This chain links TRBV29-1 with TRBJ1-1; TRBD1 aligns across 7 bases. With 7 bases clipped from V and 5 bases from J, the junction kept 10 bases outside the gene matches. CDR1 is SQVTM, CDR2 ANQGSEA, per germline. The CDR3 is made up of 13 amino acids. The DNA of the CDR3 is TGCAGCGCTCGAACCGGGACAGTGACTGAAGCTTTCTTT. Protein sequence: CSARTGTVTEAFF. The whole variable domain, filled in from reference TRBV29-1 and TRBJ1-1, reads SAVISQKPSRDICQRGTSLTIQCQVDSQVTMMFWYRQQPGQSLTLIATANQGSEATYESGFVIDKFPISRPNLTFSTLTVSNMSPEDSSIYLCSARTGTVTEAFFGQGTRLTVV.